These 18 T cell receptor beta chains share one sample of origin, sequenced in a study of response to subunit inactivated influenza vaccine. TCRdb reanalysed the RT-PCR reads using MiXCR and keeps one entry per CDR3 protein. The table records fewer than 700,000 distinct CDR3 sequences, 10% to 15% of them present only once. The sequences come from PBMCs from blood, collected roughly 47 days after vaccination. The receptors here all came from a man in his fifties or sixties who received an inactivated influenza vaccine.

This clonotype was seen only a few times. The rearrangement joins TRBV10-3 to TRBJ2-3, with D uncertain. The length of the CDR3 is 16 residues. The germline CDR1 and CDR2 sequences are ENHRY and SYGVKD. V shed 4 bases and J shed 0 bases, with 14 bases lying between them. In nucleotides, the CDR3 is TGTGCCATCAGTGCGCCACAAAGCTTTAGCACAGATACGCAGTATTTT. Its translation is CAISAPQSFSTDTQYF.

This clonotype was observed many times. The chain couples TRBV10-3 to TRBJ1-1; tentative D call: TRBD1 (6 bases). Trimming cost V 3 bases and J 1 base, with 9 bases left between them. Germline CDR1 and CDR2: ENHRY and SYGVKD. The CDR3 extends over 14 amino acids. The CDR3 DNA reads as TGTGCCATCAGTGATGGACAGACGAACACTGAAGCTTTCTTT. It translates to CAISDGQTNTEAFF.

There are many counts of this clonotype. The chain has TRBV12-3 or TRBV12-4 and TRBJ1-1; 9 bases agree with TRBD1. The CDR3 has 14 residues. The V gene end was trimmed by 6 bases and the J gene end by 5 bases; junction bases not matched to a gene: 7. The CDR3 nucleotides read TGTGCCAGCAGCCGAGGACAGGGGACGACTGAAGCTTTCTTT. It translates to CASSRGQGTTEAFF.

For the CDR3, the DNA is TGTGCCAGCAGCTCCTCGGGACAGGGATACGAAAAACTGTTTTTT. Translation gives CASSSSGQGYEKLFF. The chain joins TRBV7-2 to TRBJ1-4; 9 bases are a match to TRBD1. This CDR3 region has 15 residues. V lost 4 bases and J lost 8; bases outside the gene matches: 8. Germline V gives CDR1 SGHTA, CDR2 FQGNSA.

The chain employs TRBV25-1 and TRBJ2-2, with a possible D match to TRBD2 (5 bases). The germline CDR1 and CDR2 sequences are MGHDK and SYGVNS. Between the trimmed V and J ends, which lost 8 bases and 7 bases, there was a span of 11 bases. This CDR3 is 12 amino acids long. CDR3 in amino acids: CASLGLVGELFF. In DNA form, the CDR3 reads TGTGCCAGCCTTGGACTCGTCGGGGAGCTGTTTTTT.

This clonotype was counted only a few times. V gene TRBV28 combines with J gene TRBJ1-2; TRBD1 aligns across 10 bases. V lost 4 bases and J lost 5; bases outside the gene matches: 22. The CDR3 consists of 20 residues. Germline CDR1 and CDR2: MDHEN and SYDVKM. This CDR3 reads CASSYLGVTWDRGKEYGYTF. The CDR3, as DNA: TGTGCCAGCAGTTACTTAGGGGTTACATGGGACAGGGGTAAGGAGTATGGCTACACCTTC.

The gene calls are TRBV20-1 and TRBJ2-3; D remains ambiguous. Trimming shortened V by 3 bases and J by 2 bases, and 6 bases separated the two germline ends. CDR1 is DFQATT, CDR2 SNEGSKA, per germline (reference sequence). CDR3 length equals 12 residues. The CDR3 DNA reads TGCAGTGCTAGTAGGACCACAGATACGCAGTATTTT. Encoded protein: CSASRTTDTQYF.

The V call is TRBV9, the J call TRBJ2-2, with D perhaps TRBD2 (7 bases). The CDR3 contains 16 residues. The germline V gene encodes CDR1 SGDLS and CDR2 YYNGEE. Deletions cut 2 bases from V and 7 bases from J, with 18 bases between. CDR3 protein: CASSVGGGPFHGELFF. The CDR3 bases are TGTGCCAGCAGCGTGGGCGGGGGCCCCTTTCACGGGGAGCTGTTTTTT.

Note on this clonotype: One end of the junction fails to match germline, which may point to a read error. This chain joins TRBV12-3 or TRBV12-4 and TRBJ2-4; a weak D match, TRBD2 (5 bases). This CDR3 comprises 18 residues. This CDR3 reads CAISLARGSPAGKNIQYF. CDR3 coding DNA: TGTGCCATCAGTTTAGCGCGAGGATCGCCGGCGGGCAAAAACATTCAGTACTTC.

V is TRBV6-2 or TRBV6-3 and J is TRBJ2-1; D unresolved. Per germline, CDR1 MNHEY and CDR2 SVGEGT. The CDR3 runs to 14 residues. Trimming pared 6 bases from V and 4 bases from J, leaving 13 bases between. For the CDR3, the DNA is TGTGCCAGCAGATCGCAGGTCCTTTACAATGAGCAGTTCTTC. Its translation: CASRSQVLYNEQFF.

The chain carries TRBV7-8 and TRBJ2-7; 11 nucleotides match TRBD2. The CDR3 contains 15 residues. J gave up 3 bases and V 2 bases, and 3 bases lay outside the gene matches. Germline CDR1 and CDR2: SGHVS and FQNEAQ. The CDR3 protein is CASSLYGLAGYEQYF. The CDR3 bases are TGTGCCAGCAGCTTATACGGACTAGCGGGCTACGAGCAGTACTTC.

This clonotype was counted only a few times. The chain couples TRBV5-1 to TRBJ2-5, with D possibly matching TRBD2 (6 bases). This CDR3 has 15 amino acids. V was shortened by 0 bases and J by 4 bases, with 13 bases between the two germline ends. Germline CDR1 and CDR2: SGHRS and YFSETQ. The CDR3 sequence is CASSLGAGRGETQYF. CDR3 DNA sequence: TGCGCCAGCAGCTTGGGCGCGGGGCGAGGAGAGACCCAGTACTTC.

This clonotype was detected only a few times. The chain combines TRBV29-1 with TRBJ1-2, with a weak D call TRBD1 (5 bases). The V and J ends lost 6 bases and 4 bases respectively, with 12 bases between them. The germline V gene encodes CDR1 SQVTM and CDR2 ANQGSEA. CDR3 length equals 12 residues. CDR3 nucleotides: TGCAGCGTAGGGGATCGGGGCTATGGCTACACCTTC. Translating gives CSVGDRGYGYTF. Using reference TRBV29-1 and TRBJ1-2 for the parts outside the CDR3, the full variable domain is SAVISQKPSRDICQRGTSLTIQCQVDSQVTMMFWYRQQPGQSLTLIATANQGSEATYESGFVIDKFPISRPNLTFSTLTVSNMSPEDSSIYLCSVGDRGYGYTFGSGTRLTVV.

This chain uses TRBV6-2 or TRBV6-3 with TRBJ1-2; perhaps TRBD1 as D (5 bases). This CDR3 spans 13 amino acids. Germline V gene data show CDR1 as MNHEY and CDR2 as SVGEGT. Trimming removed 7 bases at V and 5 bases at J, with 14 bases between. CDR3 DNA sequence: TGTGCCAGCATGGGGGGATTCGGATATGGCTACACCTTC. Translation gives CASMGGFGYGYTF.

The chain links TRBV29-1 to TRBJ1-1; 7 positions match TRBD1. Germline CDR1 is SQVTM and CDR2 is ANQGSEA. CDR3 length: 12 amino acids. Germline trimming cut 7 bases from V and 1 base from J; bases unmatched to any gene: 3. The CDR3 DNA sequence: TGCAGCGGGGGACAGACGAACACTGAAGCTTTCTTT. Translation: CSGGQTNTEAFF.

The count of this clonotype is one. The genes are TRBV11-2 and TRBJ2-3; tentative D call: TRBD1 (5 bases). From germline, CDR1 is SGHAT and CDR2 FQNNGV. This CDR3 is built from 14 residues. Trimming left V 5 bases short and J 4 bases short, with 13 bases between. CDR3 sequence (DNA): TGTGCCAGCAGCCTCAGGGTTAGTTCAGATACGCAGTATTTT. Encoded protein: CASSLRVSSDTQYF.

This clonotype was seen at least ten times. V gene TRBV5-1 combines with J gene TRBJ2-1; 10 nucleotides match TRBD2. Germline lookup yields CDR1 SGHRS and CDR2 YFSETQ. The CDR3 length is 13 residues. With 6 bases clipped from V and 8 bases from J, the junction kept 5 bases outside the gene matches. CDR3 residues: CASMLAGADEQFF. CDR3 DNA: TGCGCCAGCATGCTAGCGGGGGCTGATGAGCAGTTCTTC.

This clonotype was seen a handful of times. In DNA, the CDR3 is TGCAGTGCTAGAAAAACTGGGGGTGGCTACACCTTC. Residues: CSARKTGGGYTF. The gene calls are TRBV20-1 and TRBJ1-2; D is possibly TRBD1 (5 bases). This CDR3 spans 12 amino acids. Germline V CDR1 and CDR2: DFQATT, SNEGSKA (reference sequence). The V end lost 2 bases, the J end lost 7 bases, and 11 bases lay between the germline ends.